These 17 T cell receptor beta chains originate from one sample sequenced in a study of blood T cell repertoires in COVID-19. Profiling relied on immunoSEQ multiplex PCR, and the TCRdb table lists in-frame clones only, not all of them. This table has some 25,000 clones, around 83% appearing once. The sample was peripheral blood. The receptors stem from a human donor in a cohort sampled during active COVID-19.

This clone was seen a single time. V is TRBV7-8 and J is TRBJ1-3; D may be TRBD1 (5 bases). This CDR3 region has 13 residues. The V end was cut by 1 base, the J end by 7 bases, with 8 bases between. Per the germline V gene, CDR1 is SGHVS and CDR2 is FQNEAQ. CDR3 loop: CASSLVGANTIYF. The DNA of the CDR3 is TGTGCCAGCAGCTTAGTTGGGGCGAACACCATATATTTT.

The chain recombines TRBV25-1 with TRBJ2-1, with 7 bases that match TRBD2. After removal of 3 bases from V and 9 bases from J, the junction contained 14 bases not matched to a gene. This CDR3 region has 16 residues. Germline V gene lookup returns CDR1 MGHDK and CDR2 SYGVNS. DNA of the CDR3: TGTGCCAGCAGTGATCAGGGCGGGAGCAGGTCGGGTGAGCAGTTCTTC. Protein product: CASSDQGGSRSGEQFF.

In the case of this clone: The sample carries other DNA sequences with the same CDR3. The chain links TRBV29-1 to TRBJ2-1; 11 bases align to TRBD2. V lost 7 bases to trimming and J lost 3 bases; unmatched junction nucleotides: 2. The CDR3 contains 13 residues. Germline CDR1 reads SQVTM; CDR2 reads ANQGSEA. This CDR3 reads CSAGTSGYNEQFF. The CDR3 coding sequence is TGCAGCGCCGGGACTAGCGGCTACAATGAGCAGTTCTTC.

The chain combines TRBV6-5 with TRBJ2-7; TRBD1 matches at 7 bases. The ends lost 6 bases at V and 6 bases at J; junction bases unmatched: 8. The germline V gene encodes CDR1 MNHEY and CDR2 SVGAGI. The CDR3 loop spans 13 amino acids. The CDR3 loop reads CASSSPAGGEQYF. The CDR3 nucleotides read TGTGCCAGCAGCTCTCCCGCAGGGGGCGAGCAGTACTTC.

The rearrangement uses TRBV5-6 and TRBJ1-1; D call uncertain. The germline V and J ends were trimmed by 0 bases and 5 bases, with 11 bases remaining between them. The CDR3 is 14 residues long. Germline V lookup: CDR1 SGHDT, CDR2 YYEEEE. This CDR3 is CASSLARARTEAFF. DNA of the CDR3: TGTGCCAGCAGCTTGGCCCGTGCGAGGACTGAAGCTTTCTTT.

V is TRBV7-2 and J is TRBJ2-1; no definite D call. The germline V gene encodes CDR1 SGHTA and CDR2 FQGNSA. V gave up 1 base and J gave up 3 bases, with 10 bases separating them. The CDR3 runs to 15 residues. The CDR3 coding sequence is TGTGCCAGCAGCTTAGTCAGTTTGAACTACAATGAGCAGTTCTTC. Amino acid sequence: CASSLVSLNYNEQFF. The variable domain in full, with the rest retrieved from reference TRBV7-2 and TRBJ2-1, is GAGVSQSPSNKVTEKGKDVELRCDPISGHTALYWYRQSLGQGLEFLIYFQGNSAPDKSGLPSDRFSAERTGGSVSTLTIQRTQQEDSAVYLCASSLVSLNYNEQFFGPGTRLTVL.

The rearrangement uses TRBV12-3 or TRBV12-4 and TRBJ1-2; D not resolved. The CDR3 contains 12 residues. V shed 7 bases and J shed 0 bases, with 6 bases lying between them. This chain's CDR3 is CASNQANYGYTF. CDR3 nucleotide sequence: TGTGCCAGCAATCAGGCTAACTATGGCTACACCTTC.

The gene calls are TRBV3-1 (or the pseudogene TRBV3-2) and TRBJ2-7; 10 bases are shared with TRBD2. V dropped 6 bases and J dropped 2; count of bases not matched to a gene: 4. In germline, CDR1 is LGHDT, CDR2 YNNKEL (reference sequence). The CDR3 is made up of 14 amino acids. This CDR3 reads CASRPTSGAYEQYF. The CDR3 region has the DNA TGTGCCAGCAGACCTACTAGCGGGGCCTACGAGCAGTACTTC.

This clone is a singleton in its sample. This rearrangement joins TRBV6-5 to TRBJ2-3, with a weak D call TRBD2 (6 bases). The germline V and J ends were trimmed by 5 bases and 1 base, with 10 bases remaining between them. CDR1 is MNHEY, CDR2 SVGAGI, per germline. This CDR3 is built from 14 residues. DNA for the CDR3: TGTGCCAGCAGTCTCTCGGGGGGCACAGATACGCAGTATTTT. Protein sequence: CASSLSGGTDTQYF.

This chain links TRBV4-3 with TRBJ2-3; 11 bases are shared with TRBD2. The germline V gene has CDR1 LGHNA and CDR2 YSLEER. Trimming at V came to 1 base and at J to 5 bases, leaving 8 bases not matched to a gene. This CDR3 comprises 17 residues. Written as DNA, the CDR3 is TGCGCCAGCAGCCAAGTATATAGCGGGGGGGCGAAAGATACGCAGTATTTT. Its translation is CASSQVYSGGAKDTQYF.

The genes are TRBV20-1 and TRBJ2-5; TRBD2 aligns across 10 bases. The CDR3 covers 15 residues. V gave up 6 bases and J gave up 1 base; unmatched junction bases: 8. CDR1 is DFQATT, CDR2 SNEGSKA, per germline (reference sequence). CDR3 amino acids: CSASGAGGPQETQYF. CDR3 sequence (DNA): TGCAGTGCCAGTGGAGCGGGGGGGCCCCAAGAGACCCAGTACTTC.

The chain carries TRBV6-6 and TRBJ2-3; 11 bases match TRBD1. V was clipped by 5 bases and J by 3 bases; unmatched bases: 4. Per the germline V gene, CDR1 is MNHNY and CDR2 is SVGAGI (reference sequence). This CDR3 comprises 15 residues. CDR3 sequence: CASSDRDRGTDTQYF. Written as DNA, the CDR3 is TGTGCCAGCAGTGACCGGGACAGGGGGACAGATACGCAGTATTTT.

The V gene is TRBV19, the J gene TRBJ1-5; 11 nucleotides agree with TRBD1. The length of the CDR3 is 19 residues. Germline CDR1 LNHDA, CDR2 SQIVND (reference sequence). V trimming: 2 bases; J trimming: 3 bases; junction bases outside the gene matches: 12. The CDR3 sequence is CASSILRDRGFGFNQPQHF. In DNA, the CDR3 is TGTGCCAGTAGTATACTAAGGGACAGGGGGTTCGGTTTCAATCAGCCCCAGCATTTT.

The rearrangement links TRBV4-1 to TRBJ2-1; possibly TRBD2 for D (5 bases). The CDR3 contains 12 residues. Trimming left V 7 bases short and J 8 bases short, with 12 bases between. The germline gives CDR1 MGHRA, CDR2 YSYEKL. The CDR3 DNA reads TGCGCCAGCAAGGCCTACGGGGATGAGCAGTTCTTC. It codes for CASKAYGDEQFF.

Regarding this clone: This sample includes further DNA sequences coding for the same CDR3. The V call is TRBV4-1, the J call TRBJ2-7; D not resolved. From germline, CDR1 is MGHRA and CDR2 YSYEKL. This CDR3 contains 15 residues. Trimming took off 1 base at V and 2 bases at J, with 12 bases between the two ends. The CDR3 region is CASSQAPDKTYEQYF. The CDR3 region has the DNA TGCGCCAGCAGCCAAGCGCCAGACAAAACCTACGAGCAGTACTTC.

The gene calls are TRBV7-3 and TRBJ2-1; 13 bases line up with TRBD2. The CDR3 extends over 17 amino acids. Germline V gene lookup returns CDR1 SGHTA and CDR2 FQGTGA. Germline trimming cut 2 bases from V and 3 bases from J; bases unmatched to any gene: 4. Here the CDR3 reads CASSLPGTSGDYNEQFF. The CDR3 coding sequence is TGTGCCAGCAGCTTACCGGGGACTAGCGGGGACTACAATGAGCAGTTCTTC.

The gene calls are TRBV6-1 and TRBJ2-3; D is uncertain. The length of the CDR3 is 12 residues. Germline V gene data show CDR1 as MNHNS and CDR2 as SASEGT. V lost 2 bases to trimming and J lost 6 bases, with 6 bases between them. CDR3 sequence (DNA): TGTGCCAGCAGTGAAATATTGGATACGCAGTATTTT. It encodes CASSEILDTQYF.